This TCR beta chain was captured by sequencing in a study of beta chain features in type 1 diabetes. General study points: Type 1 diabetes patients had TCRB CDR3s that were shorter (moderately but significantly so) in all four CD4+ subsets.

Every isolated RNA sample was fully reverse transcribed, so sequencing captured expressed TCRB transcripts. Around 4 million reads per sample were averaged for naive, central memory and regulatory samples. The table came from immunoSEQ multiplex PCR; TCRdb's copy has only in-frame clones and leaves some out. Here the sample spans 100,000 to 150,000 clones, 9% being singletons. This clone was seen only a few times. Its antigen remains unidentified. Source material: central memory CD4+ T cells from blood. This receptor was identified in a man under 40 with type 1 diabetes.

Written as DNA, the CDR3 is TGTGCCAGCGCCCCAGGGAACGGTAGATCACCCCTCCACTTT. This codes for CASAPGNGRSPLHF. The chain recombines TRBV6-5 with TRBJ1-6; D is possibly TRBD1 (5 bases). Germline CDR1 and CDR2: MNHEY and SVGAGI. Trimming removed 8 bases at V and 10 bases at J, with 18 bases between. The CDR3 runs 14 residues.